The 20 T cell receptor beta chains presented below share a single source sample, sequenced in a study of OX40 agonist ivuxolimab in advanced cancers. Sequencing used immunoSEQ multiplex PCR; TCRdb keeps in-frame clones, though not all of them. The table includes 50,000 to 70,000 clones, less than 95% detected once. The source was CD4+ or CD8+ T cells sorted from blood, collected in a trial of the OX40 agonist ivuxolimab. The receptors stem from an adult with an advanced solid tumor such as melanoma, head and neck, liver or kidney cancer.

The V call is TRBV11-2, the J call TRBJ1-3; D is unclear. CDR1 and CDR2 (germline): SGHAT, FQNNGV. Trimming stripped 5 bases from V and 3 bases from J, with 14 bases between. The CDR3 runs to 15 residues. The CDR3 spells CASSHSGGGGNTIYF. CDR3 bases: TGTGCCAGCAGCCATTCAGGTGGCGGTGGAAACACCATATATTTT.

The gene calls are TRBV11-3 and TRBJ2-7; D not certain. CDR1 SGHNT and CDR2 YENEEA come from the germline V gene. The CDR3 has 13 amino acids. Between the trimmed V and J ends, which lost 6 bases and 4 bases, there was a span of 13 bases. The CDR3 DNA reads TGTGCCAGCAGGGTCTTGGGGTCTTACGAGCAGTACTTC. It encodes CASRVLGSYEQYF.

The chain employs TRBV29-1 and TRBJ1-5; D uncertain. In germline, CDR1 is SQVTM, CDR2 ANQGSEA. The germline V and J ends were trimmed by 2 bases and 4 bases, with 0 bases remaining between them. The CDR3 contains 10 residues. CDR3 bases: TGCAGCGTTGAAAATCAGCCCCAGCATTTT. Translation: CSVENQPQHF.

The rearrangement uses TRBV5-1 and TRBJ1-2; weak D call: TRBD1 (6 bases). Per germline, CDR1 SGHRS and CDR2 YFSETQ. The CDR3 sequence is 14 residues long. Between the trimmed V and J ends, which lost 2 bases and 3 bases, there was a span of 11 bases. The CDR3 coding sequence is TGCGCCAGCAGCTTTAGGGGGACCGACTATGGCTACACCTTC. Its protein product is CASSFRGTDYGYTF.

The chain employs TRBV18 and TRBJ1-1, with D maybe TRBD1 (5 bases). Germline V lookup: CDR1 KGHSH, CDR2 LQKENI. V lost 2 bases and J lost 1, with 11 bases in between. This CDR3 is built from 15 residues. The CDR3 region is CASSPSTGQNTEAFF. CDR3 nucleotides: TGTGCCAGCTCACCAAGTACAGGCCAGAACACTGAAGCTTTCTTT.

This chain's CDR3 is CAWHRAGANVLTF. The DNA of the CDR3 is TGTGCCTGGCACAGGGCTGGGGCCAACGTCCTGACTTTC. The chain uses TRBV30 and TRBJ2-6; possibly TRBD1 for D (6 bases). V shed 5 bases and J shed 2 bases, with 7 bases lying between them. The CDR3 spans 13 residues. In germline, CDR1 is GTSNPN, CDR2 SVGIG (reference sequence).

This clone has only a few counts. The chain combines TRBV19 with TRBJ2-3; D call uncertain. Trimming removed 3 bases at V and 3 bases at J, with 1 base between. Germline V CDR1 and CDR2: LNHDA, SQIVND (reference sequence). This CDR3 has 11 residues. CDR3 nucleotides: TGTGCCAGTAGTATGACAGATACGCAGTATTTT. It encodes CASSMTDTQYF. Combining the CDR3 with reference TRBV19 and TRBJ2-3 gives the whole variable domain DGGITQSPKYLFRKEGQNVTLSCEQNLNHDAMYWYRQDPGQGLRLIYYSQIVNDFQKGDIAEGYSVSREKKESFPLTVTSAQKNPTAFYLCASSMTDTQYFGPGTRLTVL.

The chain carries TRBV30 and TRBJ1-2; D unresolved. CDR1 is GTSNPN and CDR2 is SVGIG in the germline V gene (reference sequence). This CDR3 has 12 amino acids. V was shortened by 0 bases and J by 5 bases, with 7 bases between the two germline ends. The CDR3 DNA reads TGTGCCTGGAGTGTCGTCAGATATGGCTACACCTTC. Translation gives CAWSVVRYGYTF.

This sequence joins TRBV9 and TRBJ2-3; possible D gene TRBD2, 7 bases. V lost 3 bases to trimming and J lost 1 base, with 12 bases between them. CDR1 and CDR2 (germline): SGDLS, YYNGEE. This CDR3 has 15 residues. CDR3 nucleotide sequence: TGTGCCAGCAGCGGAGGGGGGGCTGGCACAGATACGCAGTATTTT. This gives the protein CASSGGGAGTDTQYF.

The sample holds a few counts of this clone. V usage is TRBV4-2 and J usage is TRBJ2-7; TRBD2 matches 15 bases. The trim removed 4 bases at V and 7 bases at J, leaving 5 bases unmatched. Germline V gene data show CDR1 as LGHNA and CDR2 as YNFKEQ. The CDR3 totals 15 residues. The CDR3 DNA follows: TGTGCCAGCAGCCCTGGACTAGCGGGAGGGAGGGAGCAGTACTTC. It specifies CASSPGLAGGREQYF.

The V and J genes are TRBV5-4 and TRBJ2-5, with 9 bases lining up with TRBD2. Germline lookup yields CDR1 SGHNT and CDR2 YYREEE (reference sequence). V trimming: 0 bases; J trimming: 5 bases; junction bases outside the gene matches: 11. The CDR3 runs 17 residues. CDR3 in DNA: TGTGCCAGCAGCTTGGGGGGTGACCTGAGCGGGAGGGAGACCCAGTACTTC. This gives the protein CASSLGGDLSGRETQYF.

The V call is TRBV5-4, the J call TRBJ2-3; 12 positions match TRBD2. V shed 2 bases and J 3 bases; nucleotides not matched to a gene: 7. The CDR3 has 17 amino acids. The germline gives CDR1 SGHNT, CDR2 YYREEE (reference sequence). CDR3 sequence reads: CASSFRLAGEGTDTQYF. In DNA form, the CDR3 reads TGTGCCAGCAGCTTCCGACTAGCGGGAGAGGGTACAGATACGCAGTATTTT.

The chain links TRBV30 to TRBJ2-3; D is ambiguous. The CDR3 is 15 residues long. The germline gives CDR1 GTSNPN, CDR2 SVGIG (reference sequence). V gave up 0 bases and J gave up 1 base, with 11 bases separating them. The CDR3 spells CAWSVGLARTDTQYF. DNA of the CDR3: TGTGCCTGGAGTGTAGGGTTAGCACGCACAGATACGCAGTATTTT. Full variable domain (missing parts from reference TRBV30 and TRBJ2-3): SQTIHQWPATLVQPVGSPLSLECTVEGTSNPNLYWYRQAAGRGLQLLFYSVGIGQISSEVPQNLSASRPQDRQFILSSKKLLLSDSGFYLCAWSVGLARTDTQYFGPGTRLTVL.

The V call is TRBV5-1, the J call TRBJ2-7; 8 nucleotides match TRBD1. V dropped 7 bases and J dropped 2; count of bases not matched to a gene: 5. This CDR3 has 13 amino acids. Germline V gives CDR1 SGHRS, CDR2 YFSETQ. CDR3 loop: CASGPGGPYEQYF. CDR3 nucleotides: TGCGCCAGCGGGCCAGGGGGCCCCTACGAGCAGTACTTC.

This clone was counted a single time. This chain links TRBV11-3 with TRBJ1-6; possible D gene TRBD1, 6 bases. The CDR3 contains 15 residues. The germline V gene encodes CDR1 SGHNT and CDR2 YENEEA. V lost 4 bases to trimming and J lost 9 bases, with 16 bases between them. CDR3 sequence: CASSSLGGLGSPLHF. For the CDR3, the DNA is TGTGCCAGCAGCTCTTTAGGGGGTCTCGGTTCACCCCTCCACTTT. The variable domain in full, completed from reference TRBV11-3 and TRBJ1-6, reads EAGVVQSPRYKIIEKKQPVAFWCNPISGHNTLYWYLQNLGQGPELLIRYENEEAVDDSQLPKDRFSAERLKGVDSTLKIQPAELGDSAVYLCASSSLGGLGSPLHFGNGTRLTVT.

The chain couples TRBV5-1 to TRBJ1-6, with D possibly matching TRBD1 (6 bases). Germline CDR1 and CDR2: SGHRS and YFSETQ. The CDR3 has 14 residues. Trimming took off 1 base at V and 10 bases at J, with 12 bases between the two ends. CDR3 nucleotide sequence: TGCGCCAGCAGCTTGATGCAGGGGAGATCACCCCTCCACTTT. This gives the protein CASSLMQGRSPLHF. Complete variable domain (other parts from reference TRBV5-1 and TRBJ1-6): KAGVTQTPRYLIKTRGQQVTLSCSPISGHRSVSWYQQTPGQGLQFLFEYFSETQRNKGNFPGRFSGRQFSNSRSEMNVSTLELGDSALYLCASSLMQGRSPLHFGNGTRLTVT.

As DNA, the CDR3 is TGTGCCAGTAGTATAGATAGGGATTACACTGAAGCTTTCTTT. This gives the protein CASSIDRDYTEAFF. The rearrangement links TRBV19 to TRBJ1-1; D is undetermined. Trimming left V 0 bases short and J 3 bases short, with 8 bases between. The germline CDR1 and CDR2 sequences are LNHDA and SQIVND (reference sequence). The length of the CDR3 is 14 residues.

The rearrangement joins TRBV6-5 to TRBJ2-3; no clear D. Trimming shortened V by 0 bases and J by 0 bases, and 7 bases separated the two germline ends. The CDR3 is 15 residues long. The germline CDR1 and CDR2 sequences are MNHEY and SVGAGI. The CDR3 loop reads CASSYSPASTDTQYF. The CDR3 DNA sequence: TGTGCCAGCAGTTACTCCCCGGCTAGCACAGATACGCAGTATTTT.

The chain employs TRBV6-5 and TRBJ2-7, with D possibly matching TRBD2 (5 bases). Germline CDR1 MNHEY, CDR2 SVGAGI. Between the trimmed V and J ends, which lost 2 bases and 4 bases, there was a span of 12 bases. CDR3 length equals 14 residues. CDR3 amino acids: CASSYGWERYEQYF. The CDR3 DNA follows: TGTGCCAGCAGTTACGGGTGGGAGAGATACGAGCAGTACTTC.

J is TRBJ1-5 and V is TRBV6-6, with D tentatively TRBD1 (5 bases). Per germline, CDR1 MNHNY and CDR2 SVGAGI (reference sequence). The V end lost 6 bases, the J end lost 6 bases, and 18 bases lay between the germline ends. The length of the CDR3 is 15 residues. This CDR3 reads CASRSLGGSFQPQHF. Here the CDR3 DNA reads TGTGCCAGCAGGTCCCTCGGGGGGAGCTTTCAGCCCCAGCATTTT.